The clone carrying this T cell receptor beta chain was seen more than once but under ten times. Its antigen is still unknown. The data were taken from a study of T cells in Graves' hyperthyroidism and ophthalmopathy. General study results and limits: Most clonotypes expanded in thyroid above 0.001 were likewise present in blood. Ophthalmopathy was distinguished from stable hyperthyroidism by 13 V-J signatures.

Thyroid ultrasound, orbital computed tomography, clinical symptoms, and serum thyroxine and TRAb underpinned diagnoses. RNA transcripts were the template for amplifying TCR beta CDR3 regions. First-round RT-PCR targeting the TCR CDR3 was performed with the HTBI primer set. TCRdb reanalysed the multiplex PCR reads using MiXCR and keeps one entry per CDR3 protein. The sample includes around 800,000 distinct CDR3 sequences, more than 30% seen only once; the top ten take approximately 8.7%. Source material: blood. This receptor was taken from a man between 18 and 35 years old with Graves' hyperthyroidism.

The CDR3 loop reads CSAARLGAMRDTEAFF. In DNA form, the CDR3 reads TGCAGTGCTGCGCGACTTGGGGCTATGAGGGACACTGAAGCTTTCTTT. The chain uses TRBV20-1 and TRBJ1-1; maybe TRBD1 (5 bases). This CDR3 comprises 16 residues. CDR1 DFQATT and CDR2 SNEGSKA come from the germline V gene (reference sequence). V lost 5 bases and J 3 bases, leaving 22 bases between the germline ends.